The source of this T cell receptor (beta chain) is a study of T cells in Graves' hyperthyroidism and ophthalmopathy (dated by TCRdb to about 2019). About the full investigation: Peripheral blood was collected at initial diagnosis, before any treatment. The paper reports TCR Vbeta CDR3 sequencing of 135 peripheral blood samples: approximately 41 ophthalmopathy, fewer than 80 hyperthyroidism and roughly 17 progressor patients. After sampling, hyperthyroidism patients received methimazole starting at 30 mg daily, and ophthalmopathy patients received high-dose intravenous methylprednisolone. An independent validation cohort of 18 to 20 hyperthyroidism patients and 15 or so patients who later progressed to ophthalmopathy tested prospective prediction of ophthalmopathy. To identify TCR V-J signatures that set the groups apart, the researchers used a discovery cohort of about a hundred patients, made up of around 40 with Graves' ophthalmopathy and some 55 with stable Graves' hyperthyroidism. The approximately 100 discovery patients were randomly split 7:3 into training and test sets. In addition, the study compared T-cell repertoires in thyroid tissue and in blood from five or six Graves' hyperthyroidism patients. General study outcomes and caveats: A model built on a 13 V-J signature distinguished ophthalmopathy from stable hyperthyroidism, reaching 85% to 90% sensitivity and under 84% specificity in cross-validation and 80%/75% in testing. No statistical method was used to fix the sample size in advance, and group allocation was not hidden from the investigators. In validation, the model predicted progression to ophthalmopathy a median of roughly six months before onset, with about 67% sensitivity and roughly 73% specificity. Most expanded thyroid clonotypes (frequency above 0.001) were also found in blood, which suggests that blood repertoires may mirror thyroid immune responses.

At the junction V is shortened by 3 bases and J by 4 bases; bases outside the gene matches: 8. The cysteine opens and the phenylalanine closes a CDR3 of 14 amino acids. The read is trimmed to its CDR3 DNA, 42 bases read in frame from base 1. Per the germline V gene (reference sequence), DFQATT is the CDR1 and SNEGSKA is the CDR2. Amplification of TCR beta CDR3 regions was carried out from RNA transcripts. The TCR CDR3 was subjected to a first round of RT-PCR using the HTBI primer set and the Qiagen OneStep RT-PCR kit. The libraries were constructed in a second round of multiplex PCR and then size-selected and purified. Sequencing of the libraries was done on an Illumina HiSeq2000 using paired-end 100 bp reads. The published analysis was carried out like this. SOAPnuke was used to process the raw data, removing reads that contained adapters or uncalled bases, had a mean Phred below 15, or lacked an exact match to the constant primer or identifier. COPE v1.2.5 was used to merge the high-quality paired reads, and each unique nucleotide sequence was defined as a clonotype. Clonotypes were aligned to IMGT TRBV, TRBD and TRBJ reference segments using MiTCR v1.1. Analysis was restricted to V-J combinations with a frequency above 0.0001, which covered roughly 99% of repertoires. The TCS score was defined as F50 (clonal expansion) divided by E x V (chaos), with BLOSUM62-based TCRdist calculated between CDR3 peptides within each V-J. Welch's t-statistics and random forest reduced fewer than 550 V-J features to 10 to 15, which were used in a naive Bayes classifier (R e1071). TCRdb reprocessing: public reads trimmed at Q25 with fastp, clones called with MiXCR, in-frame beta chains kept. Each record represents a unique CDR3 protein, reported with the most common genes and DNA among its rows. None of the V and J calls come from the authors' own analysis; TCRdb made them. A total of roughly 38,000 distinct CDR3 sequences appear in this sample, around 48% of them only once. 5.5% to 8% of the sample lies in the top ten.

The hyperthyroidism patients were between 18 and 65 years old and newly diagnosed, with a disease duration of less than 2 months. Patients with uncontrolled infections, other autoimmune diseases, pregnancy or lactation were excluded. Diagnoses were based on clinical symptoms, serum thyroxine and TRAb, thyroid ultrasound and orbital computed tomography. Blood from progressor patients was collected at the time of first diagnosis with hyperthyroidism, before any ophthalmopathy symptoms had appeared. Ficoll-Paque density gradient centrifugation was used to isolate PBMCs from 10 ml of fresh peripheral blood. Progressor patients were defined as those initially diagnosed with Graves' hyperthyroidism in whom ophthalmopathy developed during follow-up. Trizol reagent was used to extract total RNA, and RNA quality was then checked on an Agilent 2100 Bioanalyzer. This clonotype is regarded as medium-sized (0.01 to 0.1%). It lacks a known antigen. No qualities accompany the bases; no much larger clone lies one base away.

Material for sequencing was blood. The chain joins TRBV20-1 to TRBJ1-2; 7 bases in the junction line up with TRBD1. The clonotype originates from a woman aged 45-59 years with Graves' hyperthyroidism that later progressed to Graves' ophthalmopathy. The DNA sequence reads TGCAGTGCTAGTCCGTCCAGGGGGGGCTATGGCTACACCTTC. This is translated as CSASPSRGGYGYTF.